Listed below are T cell receptor beta chains from one sample, sequenced in a study of T cells in Graves' hyperthyroidism and ophthalmopathy. TCRdb analysed the multiplex PCR reads with MiXCR anew, one entry per CDR3 protein. The table includes around 600,000 distinct CDR3 sequences, about a sixth detected once. The material sequenced was blood. Receptors were obtained from a woman in her 40s with Graves' ophthalmopathy. Both conserved end residues are part of each CDR3. D genes are given only for firm matches. Only some rows state a clone size, as once, few, many or a class for expanded clones.

V gene	D gene	clone size	J gene	CDR3 protein	CDR3 DNA
TRBV20-1	TRBD2	many	TRBJ2-1	CSAREYNEQFF	TGCAGTGCGCGGGAGTACAATGAGCAGTTCTTC
TRBV7-9	TRBD1	NA	TRBJ1-5	CASSSSTGEWNQPQHF	TGTGCCAGCAGCTCATCGACAGGGGAGTGGAATCAGCCCCAGCATTTT
TRBV5-1	TRBD1	many	TRBJ1-2	CASSSAGTGVTRYTF	TGCGCCAGCAGCTCCGCCGGGACAGGGGTTACTCGCTACACCTTC
TRBV6-5	TRBD1	many	TRBJ1-2	CASSYTRDRANYGYTF	TGTGCCAGCAGTTACACGCGGGACAGAGCTAACTATGGCTACACCTTC
TRBV6-1	TRBD1	once	TRBJ2-5	CASSRGQGEETQYF	TGTGCCAGCAGTAGGGGACAGGGCGAAGAGACCCAGTACTTC
TRBV7-9	NA	few	TRBJ1-1	CASSPTGREAFF	TGTGCCAGCAGCCCAACGGGGAGAGAAGCTTTCTTT
TRBV20-1	TRBD2	few	TRBJ2-5	CSARSTSGALWETQYF	TGCAGTGCTAGATCGACTAGCGGGGCCCTGTGGGAGACCCAGTACTTC
TRBV7-2	TRBD1	NA	TRBJ1-1	CASSPTWDRARNTEAFF	TGTGCCAGCAGCCCGACCTGGGACAGGGCACGGAACACTGAAGCTTTCTTT
TRBV20-1	NA	few	TRBJ2-7	CSGQIQSSYEQYF	TGCAGTGGCCAGATACAAAGCTCCTACGAGCAGTACTTC
TRBV30	NA	many	TRBJ2-1	CAWTRMVPRHEQFF	TGTGCCTGGACCCGAATGGTACCGAGGCATGAGCAGTTCTTC
TRBV29-1	TRBD1	NA	TRBJ1-5	CSVVTGGGQPQHF	TGCAGCGTTGTGACAGGGGGCGGACAGCCCCAGCATTTT
TRBV12-3/TRBV12-4	TRBD2	few	TRBJ2-1	CASSLATSGSRDEQFF	TGTGCCAGCAGTTTAGCCACTAGCGGGAGTAGGGATGAGCAGTTCTTC
TRBV3-1	TRBD1	many	TRBJ2-7	CASSQLTGHYEGQYF	TGTGCCAGCAGCCAATTGACAGGGCATTACGAGGGGCAGTACTTC
TRBV5-4	TRBD2	few	TRBJ2-1	CASSLAGGTRMHEQFF	TGTGCCAGCAGCTTGGCCGGAGGGACTAGAATGCATGAGCAGTTCTTC
TRBV14	NA	many	TRBJ1-1	CASSQVRSDTEAFF	TGTGCCAGCAGCCAAGTTAGATCGGACACTGAAGCTTTCTTT
TRBV3-1	TRBD2	many	TRBJ2-3	CASSLQSGGAIDTQYF	TGTGCCAGCAGCTTACAGAGCGGGGGGGCAATAGATACGCAGTATTTT
TRBV7-3	TRBD2	many	TRBJ2-3	CASSLVPGLAGGTDTQYF	TGTGCCAGCAGCTTGGTGCCGGGACTAGCGGGGGGCACAGATACGCAGTATTTT
TRBV3-1	TRBD2	NA	TRBJ2-3	CASSPSGTSRTDTQYF	TGTGCCAGCAGCCCCTCCGGGACTAGCAGAACAGATACGCAGTATTTT
TRBV28	NA	many	TRBJ1-5	CASSLLGGGLGSQPQHF	TGTGCCAGCAGTTTATTAGGGGGGGGTCTTGGGTCGCAGCCCCAGCATTTT